The subject of this entry is one TCR beta chain. This entry belongs to a study of cytotoxic CD8 clonotypes in ibrutinib-treated CLL. Study-wide background: Of a cohort that held about a dozen relapsed/refractory and some 16 treatment-naive patients, some 17 were IGHV unmutated.

The ends were cut back, 6 bases at V and 5 bases at J, with 16 bases in the middle. Looked up from germline, CDR1 is MNHEY and CDR2 is SVGAGI. The CDR3 totals 15 residues. Using immunoSEQ multiplex PCR, the repertoire was profiled, and TCRdb retains in-frame clones only, with some absent. The sample records 130,000 or so clones, roughly 85% being singletons. The TCR comes from a human donor with chronic lymphocytic leukemia. V usage is TRBV6-5 and J usage is TRBJ2-2; D uncertain. Sequencing used PBMCs, obtained after 24 months of ibrutinib treatment. The DNA for the CDR3 is TGTGCCAGCAGCACGGGCATGAGGTTAACCGGGGAGCTGTTTTTT. This codes for CASSTGMRLTGELFF.